This T cell receptor beta chain was found in a study of blood T cells in healthy people across ages. Points from the study as a whole: Long-lived donors carried more naive CD4+ cells and greater diversity than aged donors. Investigators viewed diversity estimates from one million T cells as underestimates, the study reported. The unsorted PBMCs prevented any conclusive comparison of naive versus antigen-experienced cells.

The ends lost 1 base at V and 5 bases at J; junction bases unmatched: 8. CDR1 MNHEY and CDR2 SMNVEV come from the germline V gene (reference sequence). The CDR3 loop spans 15 amino acids. Of note for this clonotype: Antigen specificity is unknown.

The authors ran a second PCR of about 7 to 11 cycles using a sample-barcoded 5' primer and a J-beta primer mix. TCRdb re-derived calls from the 5' RACE reads in MiXCR, one entry per CDR3 protein. Among about 1,600,000 distinct CDR3 sequences, around 42% were seen once, and the ten largest hold roughly 7.9%. The donors, all healthy, were Caucasians living in Russia, aged about 6 to 95. J is TRBJ2-7 and V is TRBV27, with TRBD1 identical over 7 bases. Sequencing was carried out using blood. The clonotype comes from a woman aged 18-29 years in good health. The chain's CDR3 is CASSLLGQVVHEQYF. The DNA for the CDR3 is TGTGCCAGCAGTTTATTAGGACAGGTGGTCCACGAGCAGTACTTC.